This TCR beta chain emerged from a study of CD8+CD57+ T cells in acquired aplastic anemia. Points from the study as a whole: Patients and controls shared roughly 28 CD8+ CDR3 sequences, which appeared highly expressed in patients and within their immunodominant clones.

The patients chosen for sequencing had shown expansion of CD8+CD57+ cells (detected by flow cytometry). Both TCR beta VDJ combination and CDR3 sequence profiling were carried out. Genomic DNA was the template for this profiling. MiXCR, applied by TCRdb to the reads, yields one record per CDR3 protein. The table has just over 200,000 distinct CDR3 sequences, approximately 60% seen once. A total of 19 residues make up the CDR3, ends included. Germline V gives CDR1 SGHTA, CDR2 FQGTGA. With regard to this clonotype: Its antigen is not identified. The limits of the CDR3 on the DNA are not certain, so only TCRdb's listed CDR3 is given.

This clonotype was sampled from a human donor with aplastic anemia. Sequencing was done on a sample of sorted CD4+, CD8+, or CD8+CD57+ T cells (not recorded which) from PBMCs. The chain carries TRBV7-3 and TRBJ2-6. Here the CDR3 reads CASSSMGYEQYFGANVLTF.